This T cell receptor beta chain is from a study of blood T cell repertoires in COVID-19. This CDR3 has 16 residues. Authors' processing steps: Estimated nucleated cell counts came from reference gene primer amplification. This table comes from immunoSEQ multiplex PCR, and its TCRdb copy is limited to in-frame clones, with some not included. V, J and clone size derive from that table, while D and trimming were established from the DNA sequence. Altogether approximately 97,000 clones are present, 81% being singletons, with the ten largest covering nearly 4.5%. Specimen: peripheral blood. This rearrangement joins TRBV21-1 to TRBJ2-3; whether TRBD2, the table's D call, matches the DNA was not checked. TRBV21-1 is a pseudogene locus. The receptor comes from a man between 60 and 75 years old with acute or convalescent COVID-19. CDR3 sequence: CASSNSTWEPSDTQYF. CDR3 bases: TGTGCCAGCAGCAATTCCACATGGGAGCCCTCAGATACGCAGTATTTT.